This is a list of T cell receptor beta chains from one sample in a study of T cells in Graves' hyperthyroidism and ophthalmopathy. TCRdb redid the calling of the multiplex PCR reads with MiXCR, one entry per CDR3 protein. The sample lists 550,000 to 700,000 distinct CDR3 sequences, 46% occurring once. The sequenced material came from peripheral blood or thyroid tissue (not recorded which). The source is an adult woman with Graves' disease, either hyperthyroidism or ophthalmopathy (not recorded which). CDR3s include the opening cysteine and the closing phenylalanine or tryptophan. A D gene is named only where the DNA matches it firmly. Clone size is stated in some rows and not others, as once, few, many or a class when expanded.

v_call	j_call	clone_size	d_call	cdr3_aa	cdr3_nt
TRBV5-1	TRBJ1-1	many	-	CASSLIAGARTEAFF	TGCGCCAGCAGCTTGATCGCAGGGGCGCGTACTGAAGCTTTCTTT
TRBV7-2	TRBJ2-6	few	TRBD1	CASSSRQGPGANVLTF	TGTGCCAGCAGCTCGAGACAGGGTCCTGGGGCCAACGTCCTGACTTTC
TRBV10-3	TRBJ1-5	many	-	CAISEGIAAQPQHF	TGTGCCATCAGTGAAGGGATAGCCGCGCAACCCCAGCATTTT
TRBV12-3/TRBV12-4	TRBJ1-2	many	-	CASCHCDSPNYGYTF	TGTGCCAGCTGCCACTGTGACAGTCCTAACTATGGCTACACCTTC
TRBV2	TRBJ2-2	many	-	CASKRSLSNTGELFF	TGTGCCAGTAAGCGGAGTTTGTCTAACACCGGGGAGCTGTTTTTT
TRBV7-8	TRBJ2-5	many	TRBD2	CASSGLAEPQETQYF	TGTGCCAGCAGTGGACTAGCGGAACCACAAGAGACCCAGTACTTC
TRBV7-2	TRBJ2-5	few	TRBD2	CAWTRGLAYQETQYF	TGTGCCTGGACCAGGGGACTAGCGTACCAAGAGACCCAGTACTTC
TRBV12-3/TRBV12-4	TRBJ1-2	many	-	CASSLGRVLSGYTF	TGTGCCAGCAGTTTAGGCAGGGTGTTATCGGGCTACACCTTC
TRBV7-3	TRBJ2-7	-	TRBD1	CASSRRDRTYEQYF	TGTGCCAGCAGTAGAAGGGACAGAACCTACGAGCAGTACTTC
TRBV6-1	TRBJ1-5	many	TRBD1	CASTLGGQYNQPQHF	TGTGCCAGCACCCTTGGGGGACAGTACAATCAGCCCCAGCATTTT
TRBV10-2	TRBJ1-1	many	TRBD1	CARAQGEAFF	TGCGCCAGGGCACAGGGGGAAGCTTTCTTT
TRBV15	TRBJ2-5	-	-	CATSRPRGNQYF	TGTGCCACCAGCAGACCAAGGGGGAACCAGTACTTC
TRBV5-1	TRBJ1-2	-	TRBD1	CASSLAGTGGDGYTF	TGCGCCAGCAGCTTGGCGGGGACAGGGGGCGATGGCTACACCTTC
TRBV12-3/TRBV12-4	TRBJ2-5	many	-	CASPSGQLRRETQYF	TGTGCCAGCCCCTCCGGGCAGCTTAGGCGGGAGACCCAGTACTTC
TRBV19	TRBJ1-5	many	-	CASSINSARNQPQHF	TGTGCCAGTAGTATCAACAGCGCAAGAAATCAGCCCCAGCATTTT
TRBV5-6	TRBJ2-7	many	TRBD2	CASSLVPGLAAF	TGTGCCAGCAGCTTGGTTCCGGGACTAGCGGCATTC
TRBV29-1	TRBJ1-2	few	-	CSVDWAGGGYTF	TGCAGCGTTGATTGGGCAGGCGGGGGCTACACCTTC
TRBV20-1	TRBJ1-4	-	-	CSATRGTKLFF	TGCAGTGCCACACGGGGGACGAAACTGTTTTTT
TRBV5-4	TRBJ1-2	many	-	CASSLGHRVSNYGYTF	TGTGCCAGCAGCTTGGGTCACAGGGTTTCCAACTATGGCTACACCTTC
TRBV30	TRBJ2-5	-	-	CAWSVSSGETQYF	TGTGCCTGGAGTGTATCGAGCGGAGAGACCCAGTACTTC
TRBV10-3	TRBJ1-2	-	-	CAISESGREVNYGYTF	TGTGCCATCAGTGAGTCGGGCAGAGAGGTGAACTATGGCTACACCTTC
TRBV7-8	TRBJ1-5	few	TRBD1	CASSSGTGSNQPQHF	TGTGCCAGCAGCTCCGGGACAGGGAGCAATCAGCCCCAGCATTTT
TRBV7-9	TRBJ2-7	few	-	CASSDDEQYF	TGTGCCAGCTCAGACGACGAGCAGTACTTC
TRBV15	TRBJ1-3	many	TRBD1	CATSSPGGFGNTIYF	TGTGCCACCAGCAGCCCAGGGGGTTTTGGAAACACCATATATTTT
TRBV10-3	TRBJ2-5	-	TRBD1	CATDSDRRSLAQYF	TGTGCCACCGACTCGGACAGGAGATCCTTGGCCCAGTACTTC
TRBV5-8	TRBJ2-7	many	TRBD2	CASSLELAGVGEQYF	TGTGCCAGCAGCTTGGAACTAGCGGGAGTGGGCGAGCAGTACTTC
TRBV7-8	TRBJ2-7	-	TRBD1	CAWSGQGVNYEQYF	TGTGCCTGGAGTGGACAGGGGGTGAACTACGAGCAGTACTTC
TRBV20-1	TRBJ1-3	-	TRBD1	CSAPTGTGNTIYF	TGCAGTGCACCGACAGGGACTGGAAACACCATATATTTT
TRBV15	TRBJ1-5	-	-	CATSKVGQTGNQPQHF	TGTGCCACCAGCAAGGTGGGGCAAACAGGGAATCAGCCCCAGCATTTT
TRBV7-3	TRBJ1-1	-	-	CASSVRGGNTEAFF	TGTGCCAGCAGTGTTCGGGGTGGGAACACTGAAGCTTTCTTT
TRBV20-1	TRBJ2-6	-	-	CSARVGGANVLTF	TGCAGTGCTAGAGTAGGGGGGGCCAACGTCCTGACTTTC
TRBV10-3	TRBJ2-5	-	TRBD1	CAIKAGQGTTYQETQYF	TGTGCCATCAAAGCGGGACAGGGGACGACGTACCAAGAGACCCAGTACTTC
TRBV7-2	TRBJ1-5	-	TRBD1	CASSFLPGQGLDQPQHF	TGTGCCAGCAGCTTCCTACCGGGACAGGGGTTAGACCAGCCCCAGCATTTT
TRBV7-2	TRBJ2-7	-	-	CASSLPPIWEQYF	TGTGCCAGCAGCTTACCCCCTATTTGGGAGCAGTACTTC
TRBV29-1	TRBJ1-2	many	-	CSVSRGGYGYTF	TGCAGCGTCTCTCGTGGGGGCTATGGCTACACCTTC
TRBV9	TRBJ1-6	few	-	CASSVGVSSYNSPLHF	TGTGCCAGCAGCGTAGGAGTGAGCTCCTATAATTCACCCCTCCACTTT
TRBV6-1	TRBJ1-1	once	TRBD1	CASNHDRGKNTEALF	TGTGCCAGCAACCACGACAGGGGGAAAAACACTGAAGCTCTCTTT
TRBV10-3	TRBJ2-2	many	-	CAIRTGAGKVGELFF	TGTGCCATCAGGACGGGAGCCGGGAAGGTCGGGGAGCTGTTTTTT
TRBV24-1	TRBJ1-5	-	-	CATTDPGQPQHF	TGTGCCACCACTGACCCGGGGCAGCCCCAGCATTTT
TRBV9	TRBJ2-7	many	TRBD2	CASSESSGSYEQYF	TGTGCCAGCAGCGAATCTAGCGGGAGCTACGAGCAGTACTTC
TRBV2	TRBJ1-5	many	-	CASMRRDNQPQHF	TGTGCCAGCATGCGGCGGGACAATCAGCCCCAGCATTTT
TRBV4-1	TRBJ2-5	many	-	CASSQGPEEKTQYF	TGCGCCAGCAGCCAAGGCCCGGAGGAAAAGACCCAGTACTTC
TRBV5-4	TRBJ2-7	-	-	CASSRGSEGYEQYF	TGTGCCAGCAGCCGGGGCAGCGAGGGCTACGAGCAGTACTTC
TRBV12-3/TRBV12-4	TRBJ2-5	-	TRBD1	CASSWPGQGGTNETQYF	TGTGCCAGCAGTTGGCCGGGACAGGGGGGGACCAACGAGACCCAGTACTTC
TRBV5-1	TRBJ2-3	once	TRBD2	CASSLALGGRTRDTQYF	TGCGCCAGCAGCTTGGCCCTCGGCGGGAGGACAAGGGATACGCAGTATTTT
TRBV25-1	TRBJ1-6	-	-	CASSEYSFPLGTNSPLHF	TGTGCCAGCAGTGAATATTCTTTCCCACTGGGGACTAATTCACCCCTCCACTTT
TRBV29-1	TRBJ2-7	-	TRBD1	CSVEGQGLHEQYF	TGCAGCGTTGAAGGACAGGGTCTCCACGAGCAGTACTTC
TRBV7-3	TRBJ1-2	few	TRBD1	CASSLPGQAQHGYTF	TGTGCCAGCAGCTTACCGGGACAGGCTCAGCATGGCTACACCTTC
TRBV2	TRBJ2-2	-	-	CASSDEGGGELFF	TGTGCCAGCAGCGACGAAGGGGGAGGGGAGCTGTTTTTT
TRBV9	TRBJ2-3	-	-	CASSVGPNTDTQYF	TGTGCCAGCAGCGTAGGCCCCAACACAGATACGCAGTATTTT
TRBV9	TRBJ2-5	-	TRBD2	CASSGSLAGVGQGTQYF	TGTGCCAGCAGCGGATCCCTAGCGGGAGTCGGCCAAGGGACCCAGTACTTC
TRBV6-4	TRBJ1-1	-	-	CASRLTETGTEAFF	TGTGCCAGCAGACTCACGGAGACGGGCACTGAAGCTTTCTTT